These 8 T cell receptor beta chains originate from one sample sequenced in a study of blood T cell repertoires in COVID-19. Assay used: immunoSEQ multiplex PCR; TCRdb lists only in-frame clones, some missing. This table holds about 60,000 clones, about nine tenths found once. The sample comprised peripheral blood. These receptors were taken from a human donor with acute or convalescent COVID-19. The donor label of this sample is uncertain.

The genes are TRBV28 and TRBJ2-2; TRBD2 matches at 10 bases. CDR3 length: 18 amino acids. With V trimmed by 2 bases and J by 4 bases, 10 bases remained unmatched. Germline values: CDR1 MDHEN, CDR2 SYDVKM. This CDR3 reads CASSLTLAGARGTGELFF. The CDR3 DNA reads as TGTGCCAGCAGTTTAACCCTAGCGGGAGCTAGAGGCACCGGGGAGCTGTTTTTT.

Written as DNA, the CDR3 is TGTGCCACCAGCAGAGAGGGACTACAGACCACAGATACGCAGTATTTT. It codes for CATSREGLQTTDTQYF. This chain links TRBV15 with TRBJ2-3, with TRBD2 matching over 7 bases. Germline V lookup: CDR1 LNHNV, CDR2 YYDKDF (reference sequence). CDR3 length: 16 amino acids. V lost 0 bases, J lost 2 bases, and 5 bases stayed unmatched.

The chain couples TRBV10-2 to TRBJ2-7; a weak D match, TRBD2 (6 bases). The germline gives CDR1 WSHSY, CDR2 SAAADI. This CDR3 contains 14 residues. V dropped 8 bases and J dropped 4 bases, with 18 bases sitting between them. The CDR3 spells CASGAGTQGYEQYF. Written as DNA, the CDR3 is TGCGCCAGCGGCGCGGGAACTCAGGGTTACGAGCAGTACTTC.

This clone was counted once. This chain connects TRBV12-3 or TRBV12-4 to TRBJ2-5, with D perhaps TRBD1 (7 bases). This CDR3 spans 12 amino acids. Trimming cost V 5 bases and J 5 bases, with 9 bases left between them. The CDR3 DNA is TGTGCCAGCAGTCCAGGGGGGGAGACCCAGTACTTC. It translates to CASSPGGETQYF.

The V gene is TRBV5-6, the J gene TRBJ1-5; 8 bases map to TRBD1. The CDR3 contains 16 residues. In germline, CDR1 is SGHDT, CDR2 YYEEEE. J gave up 4 bases and V 4 bases, and 10 bases lay outside the gene matches. CDR3 in amino acids: CASSNTGQGLNQPQHF. CDR3 sequence (DNA): TGTGCCAGCAGCAACACCGGACAGGGCCTTAATCAGCCCCAGCATTTT.

V and J are TRBV2 and TRBJ1-4, with TRBD1 as a possible D gene (5 bases). Germline CDR1 is SNHLY and CDR2 is FYNNEI. The CDR3 loop spans 15 amino acids. The ends were cut back, 2 bases at V and 8 bases at J, with 15 bases in the middle. Here the CDR3 reads CASSESRGKDEKLFF. The CDR3 DNA is TGTGCCAGCAGTGAATCTCGGGGGAAAGACGAAAAACTGTTTTTT. Together with reference TRBV2 and TRBJ1-4, the CDR3 gives the full variable domain: EPEVTQTPSHQVTQMGQEVILRCVPISNHLYFYWYRQILGQKVEFLVSFYNNEISEKSEIFDDQFSVERPDGSNFTLKIRSTKLEDSAMYFCASSESRGKDEKLFFGSGTQLSVL.

This clone was counted between two and nine times. This sequence joins TRBV19 and TRBJ1-3, with 7 bases matching TRBD1. The CDR3 consists of 17 residues. Germline CDR1 LNHDA, CDR2 SQIVND (reference sequence). V gave up 0 bases and J gave up 0 bases; unmatched junction bases: 5. The CDR3 sequence: CASSIDGGGLSGNTIYF. The CDR3 DNA is TGTGCCAGTAGTATAGATGGAGGGGGCCTCTCTGGAAACACCATATATTTT.

The chain couples TRBV7-8 to TRBJ2-7, with D possibly being TRBD1 (6 bases). CDR3 length: 16 residues. The V gene's germline CDR1 is SGHVS and CDR2 FQNEAQ. V was pared by 1 base and J by 2 bases, with 15 bases between. The CDR3 nucleotides are TGTGCCAGCAGCTTAGAACTGACAGGTCTAGCCTACGAGCAGTACTTC. This translates into CASSLELTGLAYEQYF.